A single sample is the source of the 15 T cell receptor beta chains below, sequenced in a study of T cell responses to AZD1222 COVID-19 vaccine. Sequencing was performed with immunoSEQ multiplex PCR; in TCRdb, only in-frame clones are kept and a portion is missing. Here the sample spans roughly 120,000 clones, approximately 88% being singletons. The material was peripheral blood, obtained 28 days after the second AZD1222 dose. The receptor set was obtained from an adult who received the AZD1222 COVID-19 vaccine.

The chain employs TRBV11-1 and TRBJ1-1; D might be TRBD1 (5 bases). The V and J ends lost 5 bases and 0 bases respectively, with 13 bases between them. The CDR3 is made up of 15 amino acids. The germline CDR1 and CDR2 sequences are SGHAT and FQDESV (reference sequence). The CDR3 nucleotides are TGTGCCAGCAGCCTCCAGAGGGGAGTGAACACTGAAGCTTTCTTT. Protein: CASSLQRGVNTEAFF.

This sequence joins TRBV7-9 and TRBJ1-1; D not certain. Trimming took off 5 bases at V and 1 base at J, with 8 bases between the two ends. Germline CDR1 reads SEHNR; CDR2 reads FQNEAQ (reference sequence). The length of the CDR3 is 13 residues. CDR3 coding DNA: TGTGCCAGCAGCAGGACGGGGAACACTGAAGCTTTCTTT. Its translation is CASSRTGNTEAFF.

The rearrangement links TRBV19 to TRBJ1-6, with 9 nucleotides matching TRBD1. Germline CDR1 LNHDA, CDR2 SQIVND (reference sequence). With V trimmed by 10 bases and J by 9 bases, 10 bases remained unmatched. The CDR3 extends over 14 amino acids. CDR3 in amino acids: CATLGGTGSSPLHF. CDR3 bases: TGTGCCACCCTGGGGGGGACAGGGTCTTCACCCCTCCACTTT.

This clone was counted between two and nine times. The chain carries TRBV5-4 and TRBJ2-1; no clear D gene. This CDR3 has 15 residues. Germline assignment: CDR1 SGHNT and CDR2 YYREEE (reference sequence). V was shortened by 10 bases and J by 4 bases, with 21 bases between the two germline ends. The CDR3, as DNA: TGTGCCGTAACGGATGCAATTAGGATGTACAATGAGCAGTTCTTC. Its protein is CAVTDAIRMYNEQFF. The whole variable domain, remainder taken from reference TRBV5-4 and TRBJ2-1, is ETGVTQSPTHLIKTRGQQVTLRCSSQSGHNTVSWYQQALGQGPQFIFQYYREEENGRGNFPPRFSGLQFPNYSSELNVNALELDDSALYLCAVTDAIRMYNEQFFGPGTRLTVL.

The chain is built from TRBV11-2 and TRBJ1-2, with 9 positions matching TRBD1. This CDR3 has 15 residues. Unmatched junction bases numbered 7, after V lost 0 bases and J lost 8 bases. The germline V gene has CDR1 SGHAT and CDR2 FQNNGV. The CDR3 region is CASSLDGTGSGGYTF. The CDR3 DNA sequence: TGTGCCAGCAGCTTAGACGGGACAGGGTCTGGCGGCTACACCTTC.

A few counts support this clone. The chain couples TRBV7-9 to TRBJ1-6, with TRBD1 matching over 7 bases. In germline, CDR1 is SEHNR, CDR2 FQNEAQ (reference sequence). The V and J ends lost 6 bases and 5 bases, in that order; junction bases with no gene match: 13. The CDR3 spans 17 residues. The CDR3 sequence: CASSSPGQSSHNSPLHF. The CDR3 nucleotides read TGTGCCAGCAGTTCTCCGGGACAGAGCTCTCATAATTCACCCCTCCACTTT.

The rearrangement joins TRBV6-1 to TRBJ2-2; 9 nucleotides align to TRBD2. CDR3 size: 15 residues. Germline assignment: CDR1 MNHNS and CDR2 SASEGT. The J segment lost 0 bases and the V segment lost 5 bases, leaving 1 base of the junction unmatched. The chain's CDR3 is CASSPSGANTGELFF. CDR3 bases: TGTGCCAGCAGTCCTAGCGGGGCGAACACCGGGGAGCTGTTTTTT.

The chain links TRBV19 to TRBJ2-2; a weak D match, TRBD2 (5 bases). Per germline, CDR1 LNHDA and CDR2 SQIVND (reference sequence). CDR3 length: 15 residues. V lost 3 bases, J lost 6 bases, and 14 bases lay in between. The chain's CDR3 is CASSIGSSGSGELFF. DNA of the CDR3: TGTGCCAGTAGTATTGGCTCCTCGGGGTCCGGGGAGCTGTTTTTT.

This clone was seen a few times. The chain has TRBV19 and TRBJ1-1; the D gene is possibly TRBD1 (6 bases). CDR3 length equals 12 residues. V gave up 5 bases and J gave up 11 bases, with 15 bases separating them. The germline gives CDR1 LNHDA, CDR2 SQIVND (reference sequence). This CDR3 reads CASSFTQGTAFF. CDR3 DNA: TGTGCCAGTAGTTTTACTCAGGGGACGGCTTTCTTT.

V is TRBV19 and J is TRBJ2-1, with D possibly being TRBD1 or TRBD2 (5 bases each). V was clipped by 4 bases and J by 5 bases, with 12 bases between them. Germline V gene lookup returns CDR1 LNHDA and CDR2 SQIVND (reference sequence). The CDR3 is 14 amino acids. The CDR3 spells CASSTPGRHNEQFF. Written as DNA, the CDR3 is TGTGCCAGTAGTACCCCGGGACGGCACAATGAGCAGTTCTTC.

This clone was seen more than once but under ten times. This chain connects TRBV19 to TRBJ1-1; D gene ambiguous. Germline CDR1 LNHDA, CDR2 SQIVND (reference sequence). Deletions cut 10 bases from V and 2 bases from J, with 14 bases between. The CDR3 runs to 13 residues. CDR3 DNA: TGTGCCACCGACGCACCTTTCAACACTGAAGCTTTCTTT. As protein: CATDAPFNTEAFF.

The V gene is TRBV11-1, the J gene TRBJ1-1; D gene unclear. The germline V gene has CDR1 SGHAT and CDR2 FQDESV (reference sequence). The V gene lost 2 bases and the J gene lost 1 base, with 5 bases spanning the gap. CDR3 length equals 13 residues. CDR3 amino acids: CASSLQENTEAFF. The CDR3 DNA reads TGTGCCAGCAGCTTACAGGAGAACACTGAAGCTTTCTTT.

V and J are TRBV11-2 and TRBJ1-6, with a weak D call TRBD1 (6 bases). Trimming took off 6 bases at V and 9 bases at J, with 12 bases between the two ends. This CDR3 has 13 amino acids. CDR1 and CDR2 (germline): SGHAT, FQNNGV. Here the CDR3 DNA reads TGTGCCAGCAGAACAGGGATGGCTTCACCCCTCCACTTT. This sequence encodes CASRTGMASPLHF.

The chain couples TRBV19 to TRBJ1-6; possible D gene TRBD1, 5 bases. Germline lookup yields CDR1 LNHDA and CDR2 SQIVND (reference sequence). V lost 7 bases and J 4 bases, leaving 17 bases between the germline ends. This CDR3 contains 16 residues. CDR3 region: CASNSVRTPYNSPLHF. In nucleotides, the CDR3 is TGTGCCAGTAACTCAGTAAGGACACCATATAATTCACCCCTCCACTTT.

The chain is built from TRBV6-5 and TRBJ1-5; D unclear. Germline CDR1 is MNHEY and CDR2 is SVGAGI. The germline V and J ends were trimmed by 7 bases and 8 bases, with 15 bases remaining between them. The CDR3 spans 13 residues. CDR3 sequence reads: CASTRKSGEPQHF. In DNA, the CDR3 is TGTGCCAGCACTCGAAAGTCGGGAGAGCCCCAGCATTTT.